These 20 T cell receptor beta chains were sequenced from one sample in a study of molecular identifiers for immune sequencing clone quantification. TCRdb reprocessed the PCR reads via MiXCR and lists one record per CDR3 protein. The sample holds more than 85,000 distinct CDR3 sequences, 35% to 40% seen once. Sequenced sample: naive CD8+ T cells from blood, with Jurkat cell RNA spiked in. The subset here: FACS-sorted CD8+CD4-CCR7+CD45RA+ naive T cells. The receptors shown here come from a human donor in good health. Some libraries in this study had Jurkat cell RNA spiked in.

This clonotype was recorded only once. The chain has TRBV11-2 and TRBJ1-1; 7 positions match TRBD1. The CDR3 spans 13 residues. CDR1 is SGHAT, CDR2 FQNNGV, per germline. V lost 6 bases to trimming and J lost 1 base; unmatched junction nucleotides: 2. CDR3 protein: CASRGQQNTEAFF. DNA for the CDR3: TGTGCCAGCAGGGGACAGCAGAACACTGAAGCTTTCTTT.

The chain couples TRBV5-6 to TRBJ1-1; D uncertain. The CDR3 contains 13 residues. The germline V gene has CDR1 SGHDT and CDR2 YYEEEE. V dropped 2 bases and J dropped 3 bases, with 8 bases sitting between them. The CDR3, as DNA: TGTGCCAGCAGCTTTGTCAGCCACACTGAAGCTTTCTTT. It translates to CASSFVSHTEAFF.

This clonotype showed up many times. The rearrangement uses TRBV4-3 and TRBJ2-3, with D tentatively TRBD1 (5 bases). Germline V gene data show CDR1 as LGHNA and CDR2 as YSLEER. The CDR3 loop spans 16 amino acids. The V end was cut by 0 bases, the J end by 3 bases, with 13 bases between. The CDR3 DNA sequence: TGCGCCAGCAGCCAAGACTGGGGCAGGGTTACAGATACGCAGTATTTT. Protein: CASSQDWGRVTDTQYF.

CDR3 sequence (DNA): TGCGCCAGCAGCCAAGCGTCACACCTTAATTACGAGCAGTATTTT. Translating it yields CASSQASHLNYEQYF. The J gene is TRBJ2-3, the V gene TRBV4-3; D not resolved. This CDR3 region has 15 residues. Trimming stripped 1 base from V and 11 bases from J, with 19 bases between. The germline CDR1 and CDR2 sequences are LGHNA and YSLEER.

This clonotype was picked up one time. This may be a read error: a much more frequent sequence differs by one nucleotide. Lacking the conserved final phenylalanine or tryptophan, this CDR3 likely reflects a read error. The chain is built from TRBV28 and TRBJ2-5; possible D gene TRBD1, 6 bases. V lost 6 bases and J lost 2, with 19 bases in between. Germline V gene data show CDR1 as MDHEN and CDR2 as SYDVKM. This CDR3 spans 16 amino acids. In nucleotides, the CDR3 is TGTGCCAGCAGCCCCTTGTTGTGGGGGCGTCAAGAGACCCAGTACCTC. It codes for CASSPLLWGRQETQYL.

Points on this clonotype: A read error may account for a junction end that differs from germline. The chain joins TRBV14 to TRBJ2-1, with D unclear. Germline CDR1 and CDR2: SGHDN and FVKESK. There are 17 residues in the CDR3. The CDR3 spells CASSPTLGPPGYNEQLF. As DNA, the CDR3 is TGTGCCAGCAGCCCTACCTTGGGCCCGCCTGGATACAATGAGCAGCTCTTC.

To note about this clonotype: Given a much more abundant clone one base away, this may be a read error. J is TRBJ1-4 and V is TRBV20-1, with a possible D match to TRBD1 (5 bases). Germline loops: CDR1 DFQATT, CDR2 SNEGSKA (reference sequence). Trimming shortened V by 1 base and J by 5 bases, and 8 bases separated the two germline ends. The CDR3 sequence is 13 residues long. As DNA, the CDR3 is TGCAGTGCTAGAGTCAGGGCGAATGAAAAACTGTTTTTT. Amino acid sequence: CSARVRANEKLFF.

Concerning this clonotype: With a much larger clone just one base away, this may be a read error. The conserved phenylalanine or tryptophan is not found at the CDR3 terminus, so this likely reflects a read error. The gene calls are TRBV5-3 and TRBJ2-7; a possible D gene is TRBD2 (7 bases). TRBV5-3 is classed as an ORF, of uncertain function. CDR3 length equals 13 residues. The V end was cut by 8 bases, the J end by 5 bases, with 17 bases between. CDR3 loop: CASSPPGGHEQYI. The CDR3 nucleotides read TGTGCCAGCAGCCCGCCGGGGGGCCACGAGCAGTACATC.

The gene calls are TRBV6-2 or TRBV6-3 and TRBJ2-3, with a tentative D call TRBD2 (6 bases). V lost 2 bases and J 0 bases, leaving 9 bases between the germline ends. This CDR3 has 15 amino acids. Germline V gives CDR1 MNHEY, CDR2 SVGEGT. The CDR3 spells CASSYGRESTDTQYF. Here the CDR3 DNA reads TGTGCCAGCAGTTACGGCCGGGAGAGCACAGATACGCAGTATTTT.

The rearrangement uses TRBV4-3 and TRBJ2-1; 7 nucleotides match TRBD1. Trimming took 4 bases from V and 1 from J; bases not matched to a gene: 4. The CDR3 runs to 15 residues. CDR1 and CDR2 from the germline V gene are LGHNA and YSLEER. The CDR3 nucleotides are TGCGCCAGCAGCCGAGACAGGGTTTCCTACAATGAGCAGTTCTTC. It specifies CASSRDRVSYNEQFF.

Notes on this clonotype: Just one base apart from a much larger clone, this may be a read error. CDR3 loop: CASSSVEGGPFEQYF. CDR3 sequence (DNA): TGCGCCAGCAGCTCCGTAGAGGGAGGGCCGTTCGAGCAGTACTTC. The rearrangement joins TRBV5-1 to TRBJ2-7; 7 nucleotides agree with TRBD2. Trimming cost V 3 bases and J 6 bases; bases outside gene matches: 12. The germline V gene encodes CDR1 SGHRS and CDR2 YFSETQ. The CDR3 is 15 amino acids. The variable domain in full, with the rest retrieved from reference TRBV5-1 and TRBJ2-7, is KAGVTQTPRYLIKTRGQQVTLSCSPISGHRSVSWYQQTPGQGLQFLFEYFSETQRNKGNFPGRFSGRQFSNSRSEMNVSTLELGDSALYLCASSSVEGGPFEQYFGPGTRLTVT.

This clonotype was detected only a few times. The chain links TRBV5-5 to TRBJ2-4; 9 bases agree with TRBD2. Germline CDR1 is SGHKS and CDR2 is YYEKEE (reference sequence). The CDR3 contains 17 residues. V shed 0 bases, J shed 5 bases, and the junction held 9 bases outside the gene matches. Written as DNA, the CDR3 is TGTGCCAGCAGCTTGGCCGGGCCTAGCGGGATCCAAAACATTCAGTACTTC. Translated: CASSLAGPSGIQNIQYF.

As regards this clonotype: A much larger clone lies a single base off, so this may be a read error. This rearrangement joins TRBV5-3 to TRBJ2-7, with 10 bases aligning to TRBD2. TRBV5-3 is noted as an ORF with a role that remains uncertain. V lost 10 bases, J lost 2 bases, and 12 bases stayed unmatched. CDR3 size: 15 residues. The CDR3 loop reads CACSHRTSGPYEQYF. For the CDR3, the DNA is TGTGCCTGCAGCCACAGGACTAGCGGCCCCTACGAGCAGTACTTC.

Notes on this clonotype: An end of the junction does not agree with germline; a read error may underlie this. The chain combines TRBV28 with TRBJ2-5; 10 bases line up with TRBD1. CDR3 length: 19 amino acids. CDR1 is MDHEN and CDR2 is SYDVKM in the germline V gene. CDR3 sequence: CASSFTFVEGQGMEETQHF. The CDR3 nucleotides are TGTGCCAGCAGTTTTACGTTTGTCGAGGGACAGGGGATGGAAGAGACCCAGCACTTC. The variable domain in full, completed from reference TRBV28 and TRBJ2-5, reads DVKVTQSSRYLVKRTGEKVFLECVQDMDHENMFWYRQDPGLGLRLIYFSYDVKMKEKGDIPEGYSVSREKKERFSLILESASTNQTSMYLCASSFTFVEGQGMEETQHFGPGTRLLVL.

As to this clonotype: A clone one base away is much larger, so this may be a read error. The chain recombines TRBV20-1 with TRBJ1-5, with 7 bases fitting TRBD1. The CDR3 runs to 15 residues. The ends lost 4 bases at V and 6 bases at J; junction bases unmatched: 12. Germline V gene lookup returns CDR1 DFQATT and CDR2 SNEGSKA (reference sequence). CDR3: CSATWDSPKGQPQHF. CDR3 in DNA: TGCAGTGCTACCTGGGACAGCCCTAAAGGTCAGCCCCAGCATTTT.

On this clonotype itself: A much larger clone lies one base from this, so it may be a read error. DNA for the CDR3: TGTGCCAGCAGTTACGCGCTGTACCAAGAGACCCAGTTCTTC. It encodes CASSYALYQETQFF. V usage is TRBV6-6 and J usage is TRBJ2-5; D is ambiguous. The J call may be wrong; the DNA end is better matched by TRBJ2-1. The CDR3 spans 14 residues. Germline loops: CDR1 MNHNY, CDR2 SVGAGI (reference sequence).

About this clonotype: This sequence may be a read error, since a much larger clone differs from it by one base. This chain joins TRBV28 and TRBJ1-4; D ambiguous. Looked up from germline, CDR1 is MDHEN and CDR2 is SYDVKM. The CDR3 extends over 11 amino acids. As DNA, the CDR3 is TGTGCCAGCAGTTTCTGGGGAAAACTGATTTTT. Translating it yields CASSFWGKLIF.

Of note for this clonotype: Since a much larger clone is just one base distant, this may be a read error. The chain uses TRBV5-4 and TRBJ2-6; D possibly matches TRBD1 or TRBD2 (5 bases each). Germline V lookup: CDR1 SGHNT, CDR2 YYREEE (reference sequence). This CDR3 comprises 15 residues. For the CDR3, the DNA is TGTGCCAGCAGCTGGGGAGTCTCTGGGGCCAACGTCCTGTCTTTC. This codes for CASSWGVSGANVLSF. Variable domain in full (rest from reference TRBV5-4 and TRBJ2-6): ETGVTQSPTHLIKTRGQQVTLRCSSQSGHNTVSWYQQALGQGPQFIFQYYREEENGRGNFPPRFSGLQFPNYSSELNVNALELDDSALYLCASSWGVSGANVLSFGAGSRLTVL.

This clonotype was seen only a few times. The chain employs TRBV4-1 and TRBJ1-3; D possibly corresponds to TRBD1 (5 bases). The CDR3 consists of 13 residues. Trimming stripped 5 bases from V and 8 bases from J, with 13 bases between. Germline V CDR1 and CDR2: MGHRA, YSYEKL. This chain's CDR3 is CASSFPAGHTIYF. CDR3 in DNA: TGCGCCAGCAGCTTCCCAGCGGGGCACACCATATATTTT.

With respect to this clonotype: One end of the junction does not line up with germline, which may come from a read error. The CDR3 bases are TGCGCCAGCAGCCAAGATTTGCAGGATGGAACCACCATATATTTT. Protein: CASSQDLQDGTTIYF. This chain connects TRBV4-1 to TRBJ1-3; D call uncertain. Germline lookup yields CDR1 MGHRA and CDR2 YSYEKL. This CDR3 has 15 amino acids.